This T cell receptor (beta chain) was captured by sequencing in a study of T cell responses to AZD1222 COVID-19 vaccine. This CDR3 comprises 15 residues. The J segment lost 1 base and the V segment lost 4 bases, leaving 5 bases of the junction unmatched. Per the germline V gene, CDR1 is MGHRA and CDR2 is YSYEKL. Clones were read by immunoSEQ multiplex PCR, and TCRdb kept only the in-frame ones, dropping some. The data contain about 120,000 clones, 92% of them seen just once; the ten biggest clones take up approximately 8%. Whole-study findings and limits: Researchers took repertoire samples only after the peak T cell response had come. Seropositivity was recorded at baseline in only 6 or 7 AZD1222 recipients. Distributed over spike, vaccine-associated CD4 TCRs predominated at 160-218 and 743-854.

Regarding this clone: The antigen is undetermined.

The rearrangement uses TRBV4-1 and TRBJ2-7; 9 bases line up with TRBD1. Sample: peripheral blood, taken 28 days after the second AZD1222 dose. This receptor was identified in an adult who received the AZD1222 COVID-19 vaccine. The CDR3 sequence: CASSLRQGGSYEQYF. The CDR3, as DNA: TGCGCCAGCAGCCTTCGACAGGGGGGGTCCTACGAGCAGTACTTC.